This T cell receptor beta chain was sequenced in a study of OX40 agonist ivuxolimab in advanced cancers. This CDR3 contains 15 residues. Per germline, CDR1 MDHEN and CDR2 SYDVKM. V was shortened by 4 bases and J by 8 bases, with 20 bases between the two germline ends. Assay: immunoSEQ multiplex PCR; the TCRdb copy retains only in-frame clones and omits some. Here the sample spans 120,000 or so clones, approximately 92% being singletons. The sample in question was CD4+ or CD8+ T cells sorted from blood, obtained in a trial of the OX40 agonist ivuxolimab. This chain joins TRBV28 and TRBJ1-2; D possibly corresponds to TRBD1 (5 bases). The receptor comes from an adult with an advanced solid tumor such as melanoma, head and neck, liver or kidney cancer. The CDR3 region is CASSSPGGFWGGYTF. CDR3 sequence (DNA): TGTGCCAGCAGTTCCCCGGGTGGTTTTTGGGGGGGCTACACCTTC.